The rows below give T cell receptor beta chains drawn from one sample of a study of Tregs in tolerant kidney transplant recipients. The table came from immunoSEQ multiplex PCR; TCRdb's copy has only in-frame clones and leaves some out. The table records approximately 82,000 clones, roughly 93% of them present only once. This sample comprised CD4+ T cells from blood (PBMCs), obtained 12 months after the transplant. The receptors shown here come from a human patient who received a combined kidney and bone marrow transplant. The T cells may come from the graft donor. Each CDR3 is given with its conserved first and last residue. A D gene is named only where the DNA matches it firmly. The size entry is marked missing in some rows and otherwise reads once, few, many or a size class.

v_call: TRBV11-2; cdr3_length: 13; j_call: TRBJ2-7; clone_size: NA; d_call: NA; cdr3_nt: TGTGCCAGCAGCTTAGGGGGGCCCTACGAGCAGTACTTC; cdr3_aa: CASSLGGPYEQYF
v_call: TRBV27; cdr3_length: 16; j_call: TRBJ2-1; clone_size: NA; d_call: NA; cdr3_nt: TGTGCCAGCACCCCGGGGGCCCGGGGGGCCTACAATGAGCAGTTCTTC; cdr3_aa: CASTPGARGAYNEQFF
v_call: TRBV30; cdr3_length: 12; j_call: TRBJ1-1; clone_size: NA; d_call: NA; cdr3_nt: TGTGCCTGGAGTGTACTAGTCTCGTACGCTTTCTTT; cdr3_aa: CAWSVLVSYAFF
v_call: TRBV5-1; cdr3_length: 15; j_call: TRBJ2-7; clone_size: NA; d_call: TRBD1; cdr3_nt: TGCGCCAGCAGCTTGGGGGACAGGGGAAACTACGAGCAGTACTTC; cdr3_aa: CASSLGDRGNYEQYF
v_call: TRBV7-3; cdr3_length: 16; j_call: TRBJ2-1; clone_size: NA; d_call: TRBD2; cdr3_nt: TGTGCCAGCAGCCTCTCCGGGACTAGCGGGAGGCATGAGCAGTTCTTC; cdr3_aa: CASSLSGTSGRHEQFF
v_call: TRBV11-3; cdr3_length: 15; j_call: TRBJ2-1; clone_size: NA; d_call: TRBD2; cdr3_nt: TGTGCCAGCAGCTTAAGTACTAGCGGATACAATGAGCAGTTCTTC; cdr3_aa: CASSLSTSGYNEQFF
v_call: TRBV19; cdr3_length: 14; j_call: TRBJ1-1; clone_size: NA; d_call: NA; cdr3_nt: TGTGCCAGTAGTATATGGTCCAGGGACACTGAAGCTTTCTTT; cdr3_aa: CASSIWSRDTEAFF
v_call: TRBV28; cdr3_length: 15; j_call: TRBJ2-2; clone_size: once; d_call: NA; cdr3_nt: TGTGCCAGCAGTTTTGGCAGCGCGAACACCGGGGAGCTGTTTTTT; cdr3_aa: CASSFGSANTGELFF
v_call: TRBV19; cdr3_length: 15; j_call: TRBJ2-5; clone_size: NA; d_call: TRBD1; cdr3_nt: TGTGCCAGTAGTATCCACAGGGGCCAACAAGAGACCCAGTACTTC; cdr3_aa: CASSIHRGQQETQYF
v_call: TRBV7-9; cdr3_length: 14; j_call: TRBJ1-3; clone_size: few; d_call: NA; cdr3_nt: TGTGCCAGCAGCTTAGCAGCCACTGGAAACACCATATATTTT; cdr3_aa: CASSLAATGNTIYF
v_call: TRBV28; cdr3_length: 15; j_call: TRBJ1-5; clone_size: NA; d_call: TRBD1; cdr3_nt: TGTGCCAGCAGTTACGGGACAGGGGTCAATCAGCCCCAGCATTTT; cdr3_aa: CASSYGTGVNQPQHF
v_call: TRBV27; cdr3_length: 15; j_call: TRBJ1-6; clone_size: NA; d_call: NA; cdr3_nt: TGTGCCAGCAGTTTATTAACCGGGGTTAATTCACCCCTCCACTTT; cdr3_aa: CASSLLTGVNSPLHF
v_call: TRBV5-1; cdr3_length: 18; j_call: TRBJ2-1; clone_size: NA; d_call: TRBD2; cdr3_nt: TGCGCCAGCAGCTTGGGACTAGCGGGAGTGGGGTCCTACAATGAGCAGTTCTTC; cdr3_aa: CASSLGLAGVGSYNEQFF
v_call: TRBV7-2; cdr3_length: 14; j_call: TRBJ1-5; clone_size: once; d_call: NA; cdr3_nt: TGTGCCAGCAGCTTAAAAGCTAGCAATCAGCCCCAGCATTTT; cdr3_aa: CASSLKASNQPQHF
v_call: TRBV2; cdr3_length: 15; j_call: TRBJ1-6; clone_size: NA; d_call: TRBD1; cdr3_nt: TGTGCCAGCAGTAGGGACAGGGTCTATAATTCCCCCCTCCACTTT; cdr3_aa: CASSRDRVYNSPLHF
v_call: TRBV21-1; cdr3_length: 12; j_call: TRBJ2-1; clone_size: NA; d_call: NA; cdr3_nt: TGTGCCAGCACGCCCTGGTGCGATGAGCAGTTCTTC; cdr3_aa: CASTPWCDEQFF
v_call: TRBV5-1; cdr3_length: 18; j_call: TRBJ2-3; clone_size: NA; d_call: TRBD2; cdr3_nt: TGCGCCAGCAGCTGGGTCCCCTCGACTAGCGGGGGGGCAGATACGCAGTATTTT; cdr3_aa: CASSWVPSTSGGADTQYF
v_call: TRBV9; cdr3_length: 15; j_call: TRBJ2-5; clone_size: once; d_call: NA; cdr3_nt: TGTGCCAGCAGCGTCGCAGATAACCCGGGGGAGACCCAGTACTTC; cdr3_aa: CASSVADNPGETQYF
v_call: TRBV4-3; cdr3_length: 14; j_call: TRBJ1-6; clone_size: NA; d_call: NA; cdr3_nt: TGCGCCAGCAGCCAGCAGGGAACGGTATCCCCCCTCCACTTT; cdr3_aa: CASSQQGTVSPLHF
v_call: TRBV4-1; cdr3_length: 14; j_call: TRBJ1-1; clone_size: NA; d_call: NA; cdr3_nt: TGCGCCAGCAGCCAAGCCGTTCGGGGGGTTGAAGCTTTCTTT; cdr3_aa: CASSQAVRGVEAFF
v_call: TRBV7-9; cdr3_length: 13; j_call: TRBJ2-7; clone_size: NA; d_call: NA; cdr3_nt: TGTGCCAGCAGCCCCCGGGAACCCTACGAGCAGTACTTC; cdr3_aa: CASSPREPYEQYF
v_call: TRBV28; cdr3_length: 13; j_call: TRBJ1-1; clone_size: NA; d_call: NA; cdr3_nt: TGTGCCAGCAGCGGACCGGGGGACACTGAAGCTTTCTTT; cdr3_aa: CASSGPGDTEAFF
v_call: TRBV11-2; cdr3_length: 16; j_call: TRBJ1-4; clone_size: NA; d_call: NA; cdr3_nt: TGTGCCAGCAGCTTACTCTGGGCAGGGACTAATGAAAAACTGTTTTTT; cdr3_aa: CASSLLWAGTNEKLFF
v_call: TRBV11-2; cdr3_length: 18; j_call: TRBJ2-2; clone_size: NA; d_call: NA; cdr3_nt: TGTGCCAGCAGCCGACTCCTTGCGGGACAGCGTGTCACCGGGGAGCTGTTTTTT; cdr3_aa: CASSRLLAGQRVTGELFF
v_call: TRBV5-1; cdr3_length: 15; j_call: TRBJ1-2; clone_size: once; d_call: NA; cdr3_nt: TGCGCCAGCAGCCCGGGACACGGAACGATCTATGGCTACACCTTC; cdr3_aa: CASSPGHGTIYGYTF
v_call: TRBV7-9; cdr3_length: 17; j_call: TRBJ2-7; clone_size: NA; d_call: TRBD2; cdr3_nt: TGTGCCAGCAGCTCCCGACCCTCGGGGGGGGTCTACTACGAGCAGTACTTC; cdr3_aa: CASSSRPSGGVYYEQYF
v_call: TRBV19; cdr3_length: 14; j_call: TRBJ1-2; clone_size: NA; d_call: NA; cdr3_nt: TGTGCCAGTTCTAGACAGGTGCTAAACTATGGCTACACCTTC; cdr3_aa: CASSRQVLNYGYTF
v_call: TRBV11-1; cdr3_length: 14; j_call: TRBJ1-4; clone_size: NA; d_call: NA; cdr3_nt: TGTGCCAGCAGCCCGCAGCGAGTCGGTGAAAAACTGTTTTTT; cdr3_aa: CASSPQRVGEKLFF
v_call: TRBV7-9; cdr3_length: 11; j_call: TRBJ2-5; clone_size: once; d_call: NA; cdr3_nt: TGTGCCAGCAGCCCTCGGGAGACCCAGTACTTC; cdr3_aa: CASSPRETQYF
v_call: TRBV6-4; cdr3_length: 17; j_call: TRBJ1-3; clone_size: NA; d_call: NA; cdr3_nt: TGTGCCAGCAGTGATCCATCACAGGGAAAGAAAAGAAACACCATATATTTT; cdr3_aa: CASSDPSQGKKRNTIYF
v_call: TRBV5-6; cdr3_length: 15; j_call: TRBJ1-2; clone_size: few; d_call: NA; cdr3_nt: TGTGCCAGCAGCTTGGTACAGTCTGCTAACTATGGCTACACCTTC; cdr3_aa: CASSLVQSANYGYTF
v_call: TRBV5-1; cdr3_length: 12; j_call: TRBJ2-3; clone_size: once; d_call: NA; cdr3_nt: TGCGCCAGCAGCCCGCTGCGAGATACGCAGTATTTT; cdr3_aa: CASSPLRDTQYF
v_call: TRBV4-3; cdr3_length: 19; j_call: TRBJ2-3; clone_size: NA; d_call: NA; cdr3_nt: TGCGCCAGCAGCCCTCGGCCTAGCGACACCCTTATAAGCACAGATACGCAGTATTTT; cdr3_aa: CASSPRPSDTLISTDTQYF
v_call: TRBV28; cdr3_length: 13; j_call: TRBJ1-5; clone_size: NA; d_call: NA; cdr3_nt: TGTGCCAGCACCCCATTTGGCAATCAGCCCCAGCATTTT; cdr3_aa: CASTPFGNQPQHF
v_call: TRBV5-1; cdr3_length: 11; j_call: TRBJ2-7; clone_size: NA; d_call: NA; cdr3_nt: TGCGCCAGCAGCTCAGCCTACGAGCAGTACTTC; cdr3_aa: CASSSAYEQYF
v_call: TRBV2; cdr3_length: 14; j_call: TRBJ2-2; clone_size: NA; d_call: NA; cdr3_nt: TGTGCCAGCAGAGGGACACAAAACACCGGGGAGCTGTTTTTT; cdr3_aa: CASRGTQNTGELFF
v_call: TRBV5-5; cdr3_length: 17; j_call: TRBJ2-5; clone_size: NA; d_call: TRBD2; cdr3_nt: TGTGCCAGCAGCTCGCTCCCTAGCGGGTCGTACCAAGAGACCCAGTACTTC; cdr3_aa: CASSSLPSGSYQETQYF
v_call: TRBV11-2; cdr3_length: 13; j_call: TRBJ1-1; clone_size: NA; d_call: TRBD1; cdr3_nt: TGTGCCAGCAGCGCATTCCATGGACAGGGAGGTTCGTTT; cdr3_aa: CASSAFHGQGGSF
v_call: TRBV5-6; cdr3_length: 16; j_call: TRBJ2-3; clone_size: once; d_call: TRBD2; cdr3_nt: TGTGCCAGCAGCTTGTTTTTTAGCGGGCGCACAGATACGCAGTATTTT; cdr3_aa: CASSLFFSGRTDTQYF
v_call: TRBV7-9; cdr3_length: 11; j_call: TRBJ1-1; clone_size: NA; d_call: NA; cdr3_nt: TGTGCCAGCAGCTCCTTCACTGAAGCTTTCTTT; cdr3_aa: CASSSFTEAFF
v_call: TRBV19; cdr3_length: 15; j_call: TRBJ2-2; clone_size: NA; d_call: NA; cdr3_nt: TGTGCCAGTGGGGGGTTGCAGGCGAACACCGGGGAGCTGTTTTTT; cdr3_aa: CASGGLQANTGELFF
v_call: TRBV10-3; cdr3_length: 14; j_call: TRBJ2-7; clone_size: NA; d_call: TRBD1; cdr3_nt: TGTGCCACCAGGCCCGGGACAGGGGGCTACGAGCAGTACTTC; cdr3_aa: CATRPGTGGYEQYF
v_call: TRBV29-1; cdr3_length: 14; j_call: TRBJ2-2; clone_size: NA; d_call: TRBD2; cdr3_nt: TGCAGCGTTGGAGCGGGAAAACACACCGGGGAGCTGTTTTTT; cdr3_aa: CSVGAGKHTGELFF
v_call: TRBV19; cdr3_length: 15; j_call: TRBJ1-6; clone_size: NA; d_call: NA; cdr3_nt: TGTGCCAGTACGTGGGGTAGGGGTGGTAATTCACCCCTCCACTTT; cdr3_aa: CASTWGRGGNSPLHF
v_call: TRBV27; cdr3_length: 14; j_call: TRBJ1-2; clone_size: few; d_call: NA; cdr3_nt: TGTGCCAGCAGTGGCACAGGGTGGGGCTATGGCTACACCTTC; cdr3_aa: CASSGTGWGYGYTF
v_call: TRBV18; cdr3_length: 15; j_call: TRBJ2-3; clone_size: NA; d_call: NA; cdr3_nt: TGTGCCAGCTCCTCACCAGGAGGGGGCTTAGATACGCAGTATTTT; cdr3_aa: CASSSPGGGLDTQYF
v_call: TRBV28; cdr3_length: 16; j_call: TRBJ1-3; clone_size: NA; d_call: NA; cdr3_nt: TGTGCCAGCAGTCGGGGGGGCCCCCCATCTGGAAACACCATATATTTT; cdr3_aa: CASSRGGPPSGNTIYF
v_call: TRBV19; cdr3_length: 15; j_call: TRBJ2-2; clone_size: NA; d_call: TRBD2; cdr3_nt: TGTGCCAGTAACCCAAGCGGGGGGAACACCGGGGAGCTGTTTTTT; cdr3_aa: CASNPSGGNTGELFF
v_call: TRBV7-9; cdr3_length: 15; j_call: TRBJ1-2; clone_size: NA; d_call: TRBD1; cdr3_nt: TGTGCCAGCAGCTTCTCGGACAGGGAATGGCATGGCTACACCTTC; cdr3_aa: CASSFSDREWHGYTF
v_call: TRBV27; cdr3_length: 14; j_call: TRBJ2-3; clone_size: NA; d_call: NA; cdr3_nt: TGTGCCAGCAGTTTATCAGGGGTCACAGATACGCAGTATTTT; cdr3_aa: CASSLSGVTDTQYF